These 3 T cell receptor beta chains were all obtained from the same sample, sequenced in a study of blood T cell repertoires in COVID-19. Profiled with immunoSEQ multiplex PCR; TCRdb holds only in-frame clones, not every one. The sample contains under 300,000 clones, 80% to 90% of which appear only once. The specimen sequenced was peripheral blood. These receptors originate from a woman in her 40s with acute or convalescent COVID-19.

The chain recombines TRBV10-1 with TRBJ1-3; D is undetermined. Between the trimmed V and J ends, which lost 2 bases and 0 bases, there was a span of 11 bases. Germline V gene lookup returns CDR1 WNHNN and CDR2 SYGVQD (reference sequence). The CDR3 runs 16 residues. The CDR3 sequence is CASSEGYLSSGNTIYF. In DNA, the CDR3 is TGCGCCAGCAGTGAGGGTTACCTAAGCTCTGGAAACACCATATATTTT.

This rearrangement joins TRBV2 to TRBJ1-2, with 8 nucleotides matching TRBD1. V was pared by 4 bases and J by 7 bases, with 2 bases of the junction left unmatched. This CDR3 spans 12 amino acids. In germline, CDR1 is SNHLY, CDR2 FYNNEI. CDR3 nucleotides: TGTGCCAGCAGTGCGCAGGGGGCTGGCTACACCTTC. Amino acids: CASSAQGAGYTF.

The count of this clone is one. The chain couples TRBV4-1 to TRBJ1-3; the match to TRBD1 covers 10 bases. Germline V gene data show CDR1 as MGHRA and CDR2 as YSYEKL. Losses at the gene ends were 3 bases for V and 2 bases for J; bases not matched to a gene: 4. The CDR3 is made up of 16 amino acids. CDR3: CASSHGQGDPGNTIYF. The CDR3, as DNA: TGCGCCAGCAGCCACGGACAGGGGGACCCTGGAAACACCATATATTTT.